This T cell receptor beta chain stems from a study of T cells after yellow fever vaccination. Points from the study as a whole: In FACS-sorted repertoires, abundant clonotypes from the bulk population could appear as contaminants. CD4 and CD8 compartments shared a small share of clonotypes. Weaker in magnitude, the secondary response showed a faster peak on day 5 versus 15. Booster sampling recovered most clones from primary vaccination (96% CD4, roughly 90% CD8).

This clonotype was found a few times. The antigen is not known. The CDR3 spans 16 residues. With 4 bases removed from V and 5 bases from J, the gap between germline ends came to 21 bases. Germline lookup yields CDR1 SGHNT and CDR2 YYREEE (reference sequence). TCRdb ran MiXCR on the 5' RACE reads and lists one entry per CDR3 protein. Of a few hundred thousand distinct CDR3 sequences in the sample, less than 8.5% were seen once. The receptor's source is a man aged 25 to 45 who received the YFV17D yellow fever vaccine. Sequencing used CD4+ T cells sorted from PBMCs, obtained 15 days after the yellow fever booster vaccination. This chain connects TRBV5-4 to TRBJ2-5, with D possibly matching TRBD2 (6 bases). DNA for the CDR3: TGTGCCAGCAGCCCGCAGGGAGCGGGTAGCCGGGAGACCCAGTACTTC. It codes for CASSPQGAGSRETQYF.